These 9 T cell receptor beta chains came from one sample sequenced in a study of T-cell memory formation after mild COVID-19. TCRdb reprocessed the 5' RACE reads via MiXCR and lists one record per CDR3 protein. Of hundreds of thousands of distinct CDR3 sequences in the sample, about 17% are singletons; the top ten hold 3.5%. Sequencing input: PBMCs or a T cell subset sorted from them (not recorded which). The receptors come from a man between 18 and 29 years old who had mild COVID-19 (a few samples of this study predate the infection). Cell type and time point are not known.

This clonotype occurred many times. The chain employs TRBV5-1 and TRBJ2-2; unclear D gene. Trimming removed 0 bases from V and 3 bases from J, with 15 bases in between. Germline-derived CDR1 and CDR2 are SGHRS and YFSETQ. The CDR3 consists of 17 residues. Here the CDR3 reads CASSLGPEGFDTGELFF. Here the CDR3 DNA reads TGCGCCAGCAGCTTGGGTCCGGAAGGGTTCGACACCGGGGAGCTGTTTTTT.

The chain couples TRBV12-3 or TRBV12-4 to TRBJ1-5; D might be TRBD1 (5 bases). This CDR3 comprises 14 residues. V lost 2 bases, J lost 10 bases, and 15 bases lay in between. The CDR3 DNA follows: TGTGCCAGCAGTTTAACCGGGGCCGGGCCTCCCCAGCATTTT. It specifies CASSLTGAGPPQHF.

The genes are TRBV5-1 and TRBJ1-2, with a possible D match to TRBD1 (5 bases). Germline V gene sequence: CDR1 SGHRS, CDR2 YFSETQ. This CDR3 has 16 residues. Between the trimmed V and J ends, which lost 0 bases and 5 bases, there was a span of 17 bases. The CDR3 DNA sequence: TGCGCCAGCAGCTTGGCTGGGGGTACCTTTGGGTATGGCTACACCTTC. It specifies CASSLAGGTFGYGYTF.

The chain combines TRBV6-5 with TRBJ1-3; D is unclear. Germline CDR1 reads MNHEY; CDR2 reads SVGAGI. The length of the CDR3 is 14 residues. V lost 2 bases and J lost 4, with 9 bases in between. The DNA of the CDR3 is TGTGCCAGCAGTTACAGAAGATCGGGAAACACCATATATTTT. Protein sequence: CASSYRRSGNTIYF.

The chain links TRBV19 to TRBJ2-1, with 10 nucleotides matching TRBD2. From germline, CDR1 is LNHDA and CDR2 SQIVND (reference sequence). The junction had 4 bases not matched to a gene; V was cut back by 6 bases and J by 8 bases. The CDR3 runs 13 residues. The CDR3 coding sequence is TGTGCCAGTAGGAGCGGGGGGGCCGATGAGCAGTTCTTC. Translated: CASRSGGADEQFF.

This clonotype was picked up a small number of times. This chain joins TRBV6-6 and TRBJ1-6; D is undetermined. CDR1 and CDR2 (germline): MNHNY, SVGAGI (reference sequence). V lost 4 bases and J 0 bases, leaving 10 bases between the germline ends. The CDR3 length is 16 residues. CDR3 sequence: CASSSSARSYNSPLHF. DNA of the CDR3: TGTGCCAGCAGTTCATCAGCGCGCTCCTATAATTCACCCCTCCACTTT.

This clonotype was recorded a few times. The CDR3 loop reads CASSYMTAVGYTF. The CDR3 DNA is TGTGCCAGCAGTTACATGACGGCTGTTGGCTACACCTTC. The chain joins TRBV6-2 or TRBV6-3 to TRBJ1-2; D not certain. Between the trimmed V and J ends, which lost 2 bases and 7 bases, there was a span of 11 bases. The CDR3 sequence is 13 residues long. Germline V gene data show CDR1 as MNHEY and CDR2 as SVGEGT.

The chain carries TRBV5-1 and TRBJ2-7, with 9 positions matching TRBD1. Germline V CDR1 and CDR2: SGHRS, YFSETQ. The ends lost 0 bases at V and 1 base at J; junction bases unmatched: 2. The CDR3 totals 15 residues. The CDR3 nucleotides read TGCGCCAGCAGCTTGGCTGGGACAGGGTCCTACGAGCAGTACTTC. It yields the protein CASSLAGTGSYEQYF.

CDR3 sequence: CASGIGDLQPQHF. CDR3 DNA sequence: TGTGCCAGCGGGATCGGGGATTTACAGCCCCAGCATTTT. The chain links TRBV25-1 to TRBJ1-5, with D uncertain. Germline V CDR1 and CDR2: MGHDK, SYGVNS. V gave up 8 bases and J gave up 7 bases, with 15 bases separating them. This CDR3 is built from 13 residues.